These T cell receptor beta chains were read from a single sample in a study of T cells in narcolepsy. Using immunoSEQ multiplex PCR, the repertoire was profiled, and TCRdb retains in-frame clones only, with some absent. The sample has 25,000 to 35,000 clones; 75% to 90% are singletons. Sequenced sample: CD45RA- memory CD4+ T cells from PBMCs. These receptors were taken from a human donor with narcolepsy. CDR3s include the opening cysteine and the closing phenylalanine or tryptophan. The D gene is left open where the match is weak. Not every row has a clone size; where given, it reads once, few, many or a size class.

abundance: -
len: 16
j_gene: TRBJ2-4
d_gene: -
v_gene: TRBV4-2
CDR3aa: CASSQDDQGTDNIQYF
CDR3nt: TGTGCCAGCAGCCAAGATGACCAGGGGACGGATAACATTCAGTACTTC

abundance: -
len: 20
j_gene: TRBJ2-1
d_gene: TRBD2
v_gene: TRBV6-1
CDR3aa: CASSELPGTSGGASYNEQFF
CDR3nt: TGTGCCAGCAGTGAACTCCCCGGGACTAGCGGGGGGGCTTCCTACAATGAGCAGTTCTTC

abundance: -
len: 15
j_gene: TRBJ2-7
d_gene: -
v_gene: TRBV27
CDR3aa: CASSPRATWFIEQYF
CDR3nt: TGTGCCAGCAGTCCCCGCGCGACTTGGTTTATAGAGCAGTACTTC

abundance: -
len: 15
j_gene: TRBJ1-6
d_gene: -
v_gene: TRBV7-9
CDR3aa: CASSYSASYNSPLHF
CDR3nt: TGTGCCAGCAGCTATTCGGCCTCCTATAATTCACCCCTCCACTTT

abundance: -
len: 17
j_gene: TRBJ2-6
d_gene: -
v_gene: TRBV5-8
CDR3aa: CASSFDRPSSGANVLTF
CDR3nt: TGTGCCAGCAGCTTCGACAGGCCGAGCTCTGGGGCCAACGTCCTGACTTTC

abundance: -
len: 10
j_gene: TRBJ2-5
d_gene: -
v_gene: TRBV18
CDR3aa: CASSQETQYF
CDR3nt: TGTGCCAGCTCTCAAGAGACCCAGTACTTC

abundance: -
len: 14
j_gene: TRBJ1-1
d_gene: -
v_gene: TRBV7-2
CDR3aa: CASSWANTNTEAFF
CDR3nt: TGTGCCAGCAGCTGGGCCAACACCAATACTGAAGCTTTCTTT

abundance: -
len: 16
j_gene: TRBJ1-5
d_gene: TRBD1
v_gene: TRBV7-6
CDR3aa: CASSAGTGDSNQPQHF
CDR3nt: TGTGCCAGCAGCGCAGGTACAGGGGATAGCAATCAGCCCCAGCATTTT

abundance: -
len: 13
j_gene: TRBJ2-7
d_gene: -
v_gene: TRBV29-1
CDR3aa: CSVEGTGRDEQYF
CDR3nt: TGCAGCGTTGAGGGGACGGGGCGAGACGAGCAGTACTTC

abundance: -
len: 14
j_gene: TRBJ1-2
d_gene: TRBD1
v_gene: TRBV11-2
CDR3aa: CASSPGQENYGYTF
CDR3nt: TGTGCCAGCAGCCCGGGACAGGAAAACTATGGCTACACCTTC

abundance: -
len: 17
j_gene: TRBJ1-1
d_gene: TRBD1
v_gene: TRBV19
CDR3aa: CASTSPLTGTGGGRAFF
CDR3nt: TGTGCCAGTACCTCCCCATTGACCGGGACAGGGGGCGGGCGGGCTTTCTTT

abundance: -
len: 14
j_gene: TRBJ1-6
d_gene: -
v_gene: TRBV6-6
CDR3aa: CASMQSSYNSPLHF
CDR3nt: TGTGCCAGCATGCAGAGCTCCTATAATTCACCCCTCCACTTT

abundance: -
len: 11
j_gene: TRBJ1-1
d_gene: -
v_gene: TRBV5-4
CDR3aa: CASTSTERAFF
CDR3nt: TGTGCCAGCACCTCAACTGAGAGGGCTTTCTTT

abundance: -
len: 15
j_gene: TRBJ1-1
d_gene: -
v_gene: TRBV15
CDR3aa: CATSRGTGLNTEAFF
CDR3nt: TGTGCCACCAGCAGAGGAACAGGGTTGAACACTGAAGCTTTCTTT

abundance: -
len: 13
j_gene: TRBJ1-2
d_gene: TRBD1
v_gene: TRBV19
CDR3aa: CASSTGGNGGYTF
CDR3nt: TGTGCCAGTAGTACAGGGGGCAATGGTGGCTACACCTTC

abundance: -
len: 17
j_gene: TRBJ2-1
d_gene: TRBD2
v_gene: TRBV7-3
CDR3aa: CASSNRPISGGANEQFF
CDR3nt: TGTGCCAGCAGCAACCGCCCCATTAGCGGGGGGGCCAATGAGCAGTTCTTC

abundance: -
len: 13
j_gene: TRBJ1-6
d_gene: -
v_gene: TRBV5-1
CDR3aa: CASMGSDNSPLHF
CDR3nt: TGCGCCAGCATGGGTTCTGATAATTCACCCCTCCACTTT

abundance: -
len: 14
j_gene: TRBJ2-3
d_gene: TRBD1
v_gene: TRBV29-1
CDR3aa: CSAKQGAGTDTQYF
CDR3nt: TGCAGCGCAAAACAGGGGGCAGGTACAGATACGCAGTATTTT

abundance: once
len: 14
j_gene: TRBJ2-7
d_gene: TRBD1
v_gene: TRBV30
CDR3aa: CAWVSQGQVYEQYF
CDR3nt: TGTGCCTGGGTTTCTCAGGGACAGGTCTACGAGCAGTACTTC

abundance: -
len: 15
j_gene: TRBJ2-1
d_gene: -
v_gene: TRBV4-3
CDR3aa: CASSQDRSSYNEQFF
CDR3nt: TGCGCCAGCAGCCAAGACAGAAGCTCCTACAATGAGCAGTTCTTC

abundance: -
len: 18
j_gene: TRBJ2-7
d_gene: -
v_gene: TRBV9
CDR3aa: CASSSYPSTGTDAYEQYF
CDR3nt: TGTGCCAGCAGCTCCTACCCCTCGACCGGGACCGATGCCTACGAGCAGTACTTC

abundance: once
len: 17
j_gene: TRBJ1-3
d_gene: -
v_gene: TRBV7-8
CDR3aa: CASSLAWWSRSGNTIYF
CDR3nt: TGTGCCAGCAGCTTAGCATGGTGGTCCCGCTCTGGAAACACCATATATTTT

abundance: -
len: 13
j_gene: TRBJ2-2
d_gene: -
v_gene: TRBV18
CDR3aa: CASSYRDAGELFF
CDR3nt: TGTGCCAGCTCTTACAGGGACGCCGGGGAGCTGTTTTTT

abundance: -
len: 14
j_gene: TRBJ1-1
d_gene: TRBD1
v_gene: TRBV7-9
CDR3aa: CASSLVGQSSRAFF
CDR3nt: TGTGCCAGCAGCTTAGTGGGACAGTCCTCTCGAGCTTTCTTT

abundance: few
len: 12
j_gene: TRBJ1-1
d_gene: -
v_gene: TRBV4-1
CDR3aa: CASSQVGTEAFF
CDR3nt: TGCGCCAGCAGCCAAGTTGGCACTGAAGCTTTCTTT

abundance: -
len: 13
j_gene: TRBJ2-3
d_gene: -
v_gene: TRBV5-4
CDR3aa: CASSLARPDTQYF
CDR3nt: TGTGCCAGCAGCTTGGCTCGGCCAGATACGCAGTATTTT

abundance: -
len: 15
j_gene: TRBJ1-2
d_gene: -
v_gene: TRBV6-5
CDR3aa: CASSYGQGNSYGYTF
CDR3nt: TGTGCCAGCAGTTACGGTCAGGGAAATTCCTATGGCTACACCTTC

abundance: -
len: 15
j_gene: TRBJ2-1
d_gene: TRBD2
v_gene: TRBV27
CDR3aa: CATQPRLAGYNEQFF
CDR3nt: TGTGCCACCCAACCCCGACTAGCCGGATACAATGAGCAGTTCTTC

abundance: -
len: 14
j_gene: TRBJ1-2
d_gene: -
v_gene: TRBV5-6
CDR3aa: CASSLRFGSYGYTF
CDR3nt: TGTGCCAGCAGCCTTCGTTTCGGGTCCTATGGCTACACCTTC

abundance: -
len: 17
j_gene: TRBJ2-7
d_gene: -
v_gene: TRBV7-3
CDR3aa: CASSLGSGGQLSREQYF
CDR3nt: TGTGCCAGCAGCCTCGGGTCCGGGGGACAACTTTCGAGGGAGCAGTACTTC

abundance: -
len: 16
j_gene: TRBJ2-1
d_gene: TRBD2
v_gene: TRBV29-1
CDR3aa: CSVEPTSGGADNEQFF
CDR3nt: TGCAGCGTTGAGCCCACTAGCGGGGGGGCCGACAATGAGCAGTTCTTC

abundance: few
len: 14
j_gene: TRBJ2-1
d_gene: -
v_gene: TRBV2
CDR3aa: CASSREQGAGAEFF
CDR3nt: TGTGCCAGCAGTCGGGAACAGGGTGCGGGTGCGGAGTTCTTC

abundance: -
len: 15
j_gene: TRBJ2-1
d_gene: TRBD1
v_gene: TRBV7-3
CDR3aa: CASSPSTGNYNEQFF
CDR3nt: TGTGCCAGCAGCCCTTCGACAGGGAACTACAATGAGCAGTTCTTC

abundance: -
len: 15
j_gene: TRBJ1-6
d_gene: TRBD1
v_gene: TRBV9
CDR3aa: CASSGGTVYNSPLHF
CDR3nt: TGTGCCAGCAGCGGAGGGACAGTTTATAATTCACCCCTCCACTTT

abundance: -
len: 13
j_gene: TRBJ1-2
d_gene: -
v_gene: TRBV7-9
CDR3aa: CASSFGETGGYTF
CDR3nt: TGTGCCAGCAGCTTTGGGGAGACGGGGGGCTACACCTTC

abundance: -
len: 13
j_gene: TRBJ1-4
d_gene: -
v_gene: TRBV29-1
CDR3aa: CSVGAGPNEKLFF
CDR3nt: TGCAGCGTTGGTGCAGGGCCTAATGAAAAACTGTTTTTT

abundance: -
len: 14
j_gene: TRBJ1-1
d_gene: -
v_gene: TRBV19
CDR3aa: CASSTQGGATEAFF
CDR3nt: TGTGCCAGTAGTACTCAGGGTGGGGCCACTGAAGCTTTCTTT

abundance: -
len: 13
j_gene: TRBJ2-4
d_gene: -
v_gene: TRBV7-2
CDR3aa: CASSSEDRNIQYF
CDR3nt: TGTGCCAGCAGCTCAGAGGACCGAAACATTCAGTACTTC

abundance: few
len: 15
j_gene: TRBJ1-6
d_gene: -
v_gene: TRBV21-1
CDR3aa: CASVRTGVDNSPLHF
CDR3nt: TGTGCCAGCGTAAGGACAGGGGTCGACAATTCACCCCTCCACTTT

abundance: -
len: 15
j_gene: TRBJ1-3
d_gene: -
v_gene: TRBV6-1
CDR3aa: CATKLRGDSGNTIYF
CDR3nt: TGTGCCACCAAGCTCCGGGGGGACTCTGGAAACACCATATATTTT

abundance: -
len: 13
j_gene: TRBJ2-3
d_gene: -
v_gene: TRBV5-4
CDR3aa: CASSPGVQDTQYF
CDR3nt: TGTGCCAGCAGCCCCGGGGTACAAGATACGCAGTATTTT

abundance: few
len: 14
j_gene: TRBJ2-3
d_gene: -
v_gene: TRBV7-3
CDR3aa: CASSSQGGADTQYF
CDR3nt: TGTGCCAGCAGCTCTCAGGGGGGAGCAGATACGCAGTATTTT

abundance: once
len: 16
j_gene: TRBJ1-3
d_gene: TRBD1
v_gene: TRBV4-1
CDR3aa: CASSQPATGSGNTIYF
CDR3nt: TGCGCCAGCAGCCAACCCGCGACAGGGTCTGGAAACACCATATATTTT

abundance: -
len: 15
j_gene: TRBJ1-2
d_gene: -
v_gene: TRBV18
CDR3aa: CASSPKAGANYGYTF
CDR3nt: TGTGCCAGCTCACCAAAGGCGGGAGCTAACTATGGCTACACCTTC

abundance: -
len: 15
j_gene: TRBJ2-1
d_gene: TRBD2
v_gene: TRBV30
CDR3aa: CAWSDRGGLHNEQFF
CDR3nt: TGTGCCTGGAGCGACCGGGGGGGACTACACAATGAGCAGTTCTTC

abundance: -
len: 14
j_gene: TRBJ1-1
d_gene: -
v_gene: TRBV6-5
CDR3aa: CASTTGGGRAEAFF
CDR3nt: TGTGCCAGCACCACCGGGGGAGGACGGGCTGAAGCTTTCTTT

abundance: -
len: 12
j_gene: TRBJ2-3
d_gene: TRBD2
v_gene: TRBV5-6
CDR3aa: CASSSTPSGGYF
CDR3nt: TGTGCCAGCAGCTCGACCCCTAGCGGGGGGTATTTT

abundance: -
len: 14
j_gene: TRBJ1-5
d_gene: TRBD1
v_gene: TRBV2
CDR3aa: CASSKTGGSQPQHF
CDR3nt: TGTGCCAGCAGTAAAACAGGGGGTAGTCAGCCCCAGCATTTT